These 7 T cell receptor beta chains originate from one sample sequenced in a study of CD8 T cells in Susac syndrome (dated by TCRdb to between 2019 and 2020). The protocol used for the library was the immunoSEQ multiplex PCR assay. RNA was extracted using the RNeasy kit, and roughly 0.45 to 1 ug of the RNA was reverse transcribed with random hexamers. TCRdb passed the public sequencing reads through fastp at Q25 and MiXCR, retaining productive beta sequences. Rows are unified per CDR3 protein, each entry keeping the most common DNA and genes. The sample profile shows roughly 200,000 distinct CDR3 sequences; just under 95% of them were found once. Clones ranked in the top ten supply approximately 0.099% of the sample. Sequenced sample: CD4+ T cells from PBMCs. Receptors were obtained from a human donor with Susac syndrome.

This chain links TRBV30 with TRBJ1-2; D call uncertain. This CDR3 spans 13 amino acids. The V end was cut by 2 bases, the J end by 4 bases, with 11 bases between. Per germline, CDR1 GTSNPN and CDR2 SVGIG (reference sequence). CDR3 sequence: CAWSSIGVYGYTF. In DNA, the CDR3 is TGTGCCTGGAGTTCTATTGGGGTCTATGGCTACACCTTC. The full variable domain, in which reference TRBV30 and TRBJ1-2 provide the parts outside the CDR3, is SQTIHQWPATLVQPVGSPLSLECTVEGTSNPNLYWYRQAAGRGLQLLFYSVGIGQISSEVPQNLSASRPQDRQFILSSKKLLLSDSGFYLCAWSSIGVYGYTFGSGTRLTVV.

This clonotype is a singleton in its sample. This chain connects TRBV4-2 to TRBJ2-7; 11 nucleotides agree with TRBD2. CDR3 length: 18 residues. V gave up 3 bases and J gave up 0 bases; unmatched junction bases: 10. Germline-derived CDR1 and CDR2 are LGHNA and YNFKEQ. The CDR3 loop is CASSHSSSLAGVSYEQYF. CDR3 coding DNA: TGTGCCAGCAGCCACAGCTCCTCACTAGCGGGAGTCTCCTACGAGCAGTACTTC.

The chain is built from TRBV20-1 and TRBJ2-1; TRBD2 aligns across 12 bases. The CDR3 totals 16 residues. Germline lookup yields CDR1 DFQATT and CDR2 SNEGSKA (reference sequence). V lost 6 bases, J lost 4 bases, and 10 bases stayed unmatched. The CDR3 region has the DNA TGCAGTGCGAGTAAGACTAGCGGGGGCCCTTACAATGAGCAGTTCTTC. Protein product: CSASKTSGGPYNEQFF.

This clonotype was seen more than once but under ten times. V gene TRBV28 combines with J gene TRBJ1-1, with D hard to call. This CDR3 contains 11 residues. Per the germline V gene, CDR1 is MDHEN and CDR2 is SYDVKM. The V end was cut by 5 bases, the J end by 6 bases, with 7 bases between. DNA of the CDR3: TGTGCCAGCAGTGAGGGAGCTGAAGCTTTCTTT. It is translated as CASSEGAEAFF.

This clonotype was seen a single time. The rearrangement uses TRBV6-6 and TRBJ1-2, with TRBD1 identical over 8 bases. With V trimmed by 0 bases and J by 5 bases, 5 bases remained unmatched. CDR3 length: 15 amino acids. Germline V gives CDR1 MNHNY, CDR2 SVGAGI (reference sequence). CDR3: CASSYSPGGQYGYTF. CDR3 sequence (DNA): TGTGCCAGCAGTTACTCTCCAGGGGGCCAGTATGGCTACACCTTC.

The genes are TRBV5-4 and TRBJ2-3, with no clear D. The CDR3 totals 13 residues. Germline V gives CDR1 SGHNT, CDR2 YYREEE (reference sequence). V lost 1 base and J 4 bases, leaving 7 bases between the germline ends. CDR3 sequence (DNA): TGTGCCAGCAGCTTGCCTAGTCCAGATACGCAGTATTTT. Translation: CASSLPSPDTQYF. The variable domain in full, with the rest retrieved from reference TRBV5-4 and TRBJ2-3, is ETGVTQSPTHLIKTRGQQVTLRCSSQSGHNTVSWYQQALGQGPQFIFQYYREEENGRGNFPPRFSGLQFPNYSSELNVNALELDDSALYLCASSLPSPDTQYFGPGTRLTVL.

V usage is TRBV9 and J usage is TRBJ2-1; D is possibly TRBD2 (5 bases). Germline CDR1 SGDLS, CDR2 YYNGEE. V lost 0 bases to trimming and J lost 9 bases, with 7 bases between them. The CDR3 contains 12 residues. CDR3 bases: TGTGCCAGCAGCGTAGGGGGAGCTGAGCAGTTCTTC. It encodes CASSVGGAEQFF.